These 8 T cell receptor beta chains originate from one sample sequenced in a study of blood T cell repertoires in COVID-19. Produced via immunoSEQ multiplex PCR; TCRdb's table is partial and in-frame only. The sample has over 110,000 clones, roughly 76% seen once. Sequencing was carried out using peripheral blood. The receptors originated from a man older than 75 with acute or convalescent COVID-19.

The J gene is TRBJ1-2, the V gene TRBV24-1; 7 bases agree with TRBD1. The CDR3 runs to 13 residues. Germline V lookup: CDR1 KGHDR, CDR2 SFDVKD. Trimming removed 5 bases from V and 6 bases from J; junction bases left unmatched: 5. The DNA of the CDR3 is TGTGCCACCAGTGCCAGACAGGGCGATGGCTACACCTTC. Amino acid sequence: CATSARQGDGYTF.

This clone was detected a few times. In DNA form, the CDR3 reads TGTGCCAGCAGTGGGAACCGGGACAACTATAGCAATCAGCCCCAGCATTTT. Protein sequence: CASSGNRDNYSNQPQHF. V gene TRBV25-1 combines with J gene TRBJ1-5, with D possibly matching TRBD1 (6 bases). The germline V gene has CDR1 MGHDK and CDR2 SYGVNS. The V gene lost 4 bases and the J gene lost 0 bases, with 16 bases spanning the gap. The CDR3 covers 17 residues.

V gene TRBV7-2 combines with J gene TRBJ2-1; 11 nucleotides line up with TRBD1. After removal of 2 bases from V and 6 bases from J, the junction contained 6 bases not matched to a gene. Germline values: CDR1 SGHTA, CDR2 FQGNSA. The length of the CDR3 is 16 residues. CDR3 residues: CASSLWVGTGGNEQFF. CDR3 bases: TGTGCCAGCAGCTTATGGGTCGGGACAGGGGGCAATGAGCAGTTCTTC.

V usage is TRBV15 and J usage is TRBJ1-3; D possibly corresponds to TRBD1 (6 bases). V lost 0 bases and J 3 bases, leaving 9 bases between the germline ends. Germline V gives CDR1 LNHNV, CDR2 YYDKDF (reference sequence). CDR3 length equals 15 residues. The CDR3 sequence is CATSREDRFGNTIYF. In DNA form, the CDR3 reads TGTGCCACCAGCAGAGAAGACAGGTTTGGAAACACCATATATTTT.

This chain joins TRBV10-3 and TRBJ1-2, with D maybe TRBD1 (6 bases). CDR3 size: 17 residues. With 5 bases removed from V and 3 bases from J, the gap between germline ends came to 22 bases. Germline-derived CDR1 and CDR2 are ENHRY and SYGVKD. In DNA form, the CDR3 reads TGTGCCATCAGTACACTTCAACAGGGCGCGGGGGACTATGGCTACACCTTC. Protein sequence: CAISTLQQGAGDYGYTF.

V and J are TRBV2 and TRBJ2-2; D is uncertain. Germline loops: CDR1 SNHLY, CDR2 FYNNEI. The CDR3 loop spans 15 amino acids. With 0 bases removed from V and 1 base from J, the gap between germline ends came to 6 bases. DNA for the CDR3: TGTGCCAGCAGTGAAGCGCTAGGGAACACCGGGGAGCTGTTTTTT. Translation gives CASSEALGNTGELFF.

The chain joins TRBV6-5 to TRBJ2-3, with 9 nucleotides matching TRBD2. The CDR3 runs 14 residues. With V trimmed by 6 bases and J by 1 base, 2 bases remained unmatched. From germline, CDR1 is MNHEY and CDR2 SVGAGI. CDR3 sequence reads: CASRSSGGTDTQYF. The CDR3 coding sequence is TGTGCCAGCAGGTCTAGCGGGGGCACAGATACGCAGTATTTT.

The chain combines TRBV5-1 with TRBJ1-1; D not resolved. V lost 4 bases and J lost 0, with 10 bases in between. Germline CDR1 and CDR2: SGHRS and YFSETQ. This CDR3 is 14 amino acids long. The DNA of the CDR3 is TGCGCCAGCAGCGACCACGGGATGAACACTGAAGCTTTCTTT. This codes for CASSDHGMNTEAFF.